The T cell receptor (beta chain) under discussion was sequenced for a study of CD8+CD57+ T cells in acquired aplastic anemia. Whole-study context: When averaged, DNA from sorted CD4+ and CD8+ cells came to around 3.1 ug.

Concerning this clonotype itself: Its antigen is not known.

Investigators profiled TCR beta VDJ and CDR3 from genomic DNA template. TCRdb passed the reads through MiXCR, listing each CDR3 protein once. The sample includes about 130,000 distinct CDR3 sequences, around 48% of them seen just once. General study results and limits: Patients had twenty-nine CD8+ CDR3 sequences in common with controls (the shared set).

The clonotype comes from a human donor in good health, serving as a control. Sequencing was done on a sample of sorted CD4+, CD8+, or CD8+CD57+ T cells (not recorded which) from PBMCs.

Here the CDR3 DNA reads TGTGCCAGCCTCGTCTACGAGCAGTACTTC. Its protein is CASLVYEQYF. This chain connects TRBV7-3 to TRBJ2-7; no clear D gene. Trimming removed 8 bases from V and 3 bases from J, with 5 bases in between. There are 10 residues in the CDR3. Germline V lookup: CDR1 SGHTA, CDR2 FQGTGA.